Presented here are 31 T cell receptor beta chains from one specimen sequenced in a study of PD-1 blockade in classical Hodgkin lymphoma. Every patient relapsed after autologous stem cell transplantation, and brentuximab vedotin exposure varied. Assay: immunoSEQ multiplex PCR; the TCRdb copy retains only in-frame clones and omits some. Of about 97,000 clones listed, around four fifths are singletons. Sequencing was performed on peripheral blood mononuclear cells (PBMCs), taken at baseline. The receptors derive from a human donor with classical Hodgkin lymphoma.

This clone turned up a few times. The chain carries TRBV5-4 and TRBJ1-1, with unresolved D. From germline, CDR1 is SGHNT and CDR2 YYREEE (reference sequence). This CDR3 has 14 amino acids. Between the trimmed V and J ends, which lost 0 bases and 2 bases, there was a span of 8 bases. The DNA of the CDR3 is TGTGCCAGCAGCTTGGATGTTTATAACACTGAAGCTTTCTTT. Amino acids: CASSLDVYNTEAFF.

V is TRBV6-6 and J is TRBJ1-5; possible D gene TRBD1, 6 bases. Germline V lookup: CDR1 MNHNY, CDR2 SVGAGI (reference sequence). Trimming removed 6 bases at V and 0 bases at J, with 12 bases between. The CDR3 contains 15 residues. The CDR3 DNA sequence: TGTGCCAGCAGCCAGTACAGGGATAGCAATCAGCCCCAGCATTTT. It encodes CASSQYRDSNQPQHF.

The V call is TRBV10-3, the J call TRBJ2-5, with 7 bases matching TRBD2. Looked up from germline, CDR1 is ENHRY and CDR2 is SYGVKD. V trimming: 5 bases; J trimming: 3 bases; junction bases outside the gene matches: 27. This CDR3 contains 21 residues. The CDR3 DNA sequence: TGTGCCATCAGTCCGAGGTCCCCCTTTGCCCCGGGGGGTCAGAAGAAAGAGACCCAGTACTTC. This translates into CAISPRSPFAPGGQKKETQYF.

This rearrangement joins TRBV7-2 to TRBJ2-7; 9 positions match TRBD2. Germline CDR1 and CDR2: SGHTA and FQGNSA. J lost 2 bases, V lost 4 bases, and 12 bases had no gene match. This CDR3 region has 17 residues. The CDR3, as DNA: TGTGCCAGCAGCTACGTGGGACTAGCCGATTCTCCCTACGAGCAGTACTTC. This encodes CASSYVGLADSPYEQYF.

The CDR3 is CASSWGSKNIQYF. In DNA, the CDR3 is TGTGCCAGCAGTTGGGGATCCAAAAACATTCAGTACTTC. The J gene is TRBJ2-4, the V gene TRBV28; D gene unclear. CDR1 is MDHEN, CDR2 SYDVKM, per germline. Trimming removed 4 bases from V and 2 bases from J, with 6 bases in between. This CDR3 has 13 amino acids.

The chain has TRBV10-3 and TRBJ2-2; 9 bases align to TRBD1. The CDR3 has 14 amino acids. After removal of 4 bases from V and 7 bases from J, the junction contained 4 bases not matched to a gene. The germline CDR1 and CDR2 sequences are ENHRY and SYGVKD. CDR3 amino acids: CAISGTGVNGELFF. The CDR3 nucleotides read TGTGCCATCAGTGGGACAGGGGTGAACGGGGAGCTGTTTTTT.

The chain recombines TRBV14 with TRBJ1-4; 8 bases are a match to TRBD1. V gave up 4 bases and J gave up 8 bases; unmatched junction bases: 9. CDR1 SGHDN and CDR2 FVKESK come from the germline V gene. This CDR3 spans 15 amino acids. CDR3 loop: CASSLDRVAGEKLFF. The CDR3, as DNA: TGTGCCAGCAGCCTGGACAGGGTGGCAGGCGAAAAACTGTTTTTT.

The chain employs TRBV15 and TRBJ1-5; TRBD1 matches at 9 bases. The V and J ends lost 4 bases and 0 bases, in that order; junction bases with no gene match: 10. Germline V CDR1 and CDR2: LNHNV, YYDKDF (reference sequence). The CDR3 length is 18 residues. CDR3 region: CATSNPPGTGNSNQPQHF. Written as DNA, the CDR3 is TGTGCCACCAGCAACCCACCCGGGACAGGGAATAGCAATCAGCCCCAGCATTTT.

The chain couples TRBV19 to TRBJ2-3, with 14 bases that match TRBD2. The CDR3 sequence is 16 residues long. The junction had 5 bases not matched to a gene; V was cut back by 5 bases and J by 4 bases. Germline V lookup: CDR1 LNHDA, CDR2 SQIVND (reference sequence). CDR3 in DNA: TGTGCCAGTAGTGGGGGACTAGCGGGAGTCGCAGATACGCAGTATTTT. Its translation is CASSGGLAGVADTQYF.

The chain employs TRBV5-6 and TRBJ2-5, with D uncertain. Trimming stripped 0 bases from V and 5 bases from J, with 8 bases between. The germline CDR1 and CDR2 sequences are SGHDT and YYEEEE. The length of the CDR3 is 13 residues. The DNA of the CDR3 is TGTGCCAGCAGCTTGGATTCCGGGGAGACCCAGTACTTC. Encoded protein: CASSLDSGETQYF.

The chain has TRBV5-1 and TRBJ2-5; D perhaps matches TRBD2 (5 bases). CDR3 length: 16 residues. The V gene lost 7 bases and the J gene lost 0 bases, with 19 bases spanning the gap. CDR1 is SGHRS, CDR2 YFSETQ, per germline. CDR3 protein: CASRGWAGGYQETQYF. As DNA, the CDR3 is TGCGCCAGCCGCGGGTGGGCAGGAGGTTACCAAGAGACCCAGTACTTC.

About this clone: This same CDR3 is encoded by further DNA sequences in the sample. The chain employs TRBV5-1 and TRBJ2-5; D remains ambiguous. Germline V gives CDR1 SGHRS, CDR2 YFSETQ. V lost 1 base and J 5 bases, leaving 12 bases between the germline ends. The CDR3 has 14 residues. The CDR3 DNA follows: TGCGCCAGCAGCTTGTCAACTGGCGAGGAGACCCAGTACTTC. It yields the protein CASSLSTGEETQYF.

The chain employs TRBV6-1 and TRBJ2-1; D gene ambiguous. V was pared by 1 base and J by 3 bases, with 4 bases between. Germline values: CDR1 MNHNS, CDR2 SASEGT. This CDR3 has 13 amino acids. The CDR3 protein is CASSEEVYNEQFF. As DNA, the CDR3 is TGTGCCAGCAGTGAAGAGGTCTACAATGAGCAGTTCTTC.

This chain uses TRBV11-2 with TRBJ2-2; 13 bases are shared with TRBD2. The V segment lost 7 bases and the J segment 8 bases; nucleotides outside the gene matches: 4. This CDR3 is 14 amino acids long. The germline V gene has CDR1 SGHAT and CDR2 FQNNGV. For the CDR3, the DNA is TGTGCCAGCACGGGACTAGCGGGAACTGGGGAGCTGTTTTTT. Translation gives CASTGLAGTGELFF. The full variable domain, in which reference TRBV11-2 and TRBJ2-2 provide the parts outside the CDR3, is EAGVAQSPRYKIIEKRQSVAFWCNPISGHATLYWYQQILGQGPKLLIQFQNNGVVDDSQLPKDRFSAERLKGVDSTLKIQPAKLEDSAVYLCASTGLAGTGELFFGEGSRLTVL.

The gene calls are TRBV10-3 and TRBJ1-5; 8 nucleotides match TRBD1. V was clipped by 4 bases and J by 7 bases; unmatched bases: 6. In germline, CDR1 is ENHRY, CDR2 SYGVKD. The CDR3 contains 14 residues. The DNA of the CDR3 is TGTGCCATCAGTGGGACAGGGACGAACCAGCCCCAGCATTTT. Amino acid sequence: CAISGTGTNQPQHF.

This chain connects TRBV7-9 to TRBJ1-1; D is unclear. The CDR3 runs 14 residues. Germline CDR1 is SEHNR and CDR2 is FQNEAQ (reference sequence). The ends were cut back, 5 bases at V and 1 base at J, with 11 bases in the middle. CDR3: CASSPNKGNTEAFF. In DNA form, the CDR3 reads TGTGCCAGCAGCCCCAATAAGGGGAACACTGAAGCTTTCTTT.

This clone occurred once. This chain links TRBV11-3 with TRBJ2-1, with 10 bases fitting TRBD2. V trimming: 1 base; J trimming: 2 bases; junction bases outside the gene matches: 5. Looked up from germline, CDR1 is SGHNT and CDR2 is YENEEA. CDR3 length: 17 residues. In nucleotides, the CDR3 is TGTGCCAGCAGCTTAGGGCTAGCGGGAGCTACCTACAATGAGCAGTTCTTC. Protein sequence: CASSLGLAGATYNEQFF.

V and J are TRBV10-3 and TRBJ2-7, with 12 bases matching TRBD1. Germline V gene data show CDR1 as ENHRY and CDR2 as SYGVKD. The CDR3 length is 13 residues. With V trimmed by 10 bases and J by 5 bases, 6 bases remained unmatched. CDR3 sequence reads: CATSGQGANEQYF. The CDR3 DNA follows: TGTGCCACTTCGGGACAGGGGGCCAACGAGCAGTACTTC.

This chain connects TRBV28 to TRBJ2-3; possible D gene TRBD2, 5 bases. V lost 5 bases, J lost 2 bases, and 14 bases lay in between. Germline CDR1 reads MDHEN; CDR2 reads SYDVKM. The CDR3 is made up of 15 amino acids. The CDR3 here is CASSPHGVPTDTQYF. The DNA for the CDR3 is TGTGCCAGCAGTCCCCACGGGGTCCCCACAGATACGCAGTATTTT.

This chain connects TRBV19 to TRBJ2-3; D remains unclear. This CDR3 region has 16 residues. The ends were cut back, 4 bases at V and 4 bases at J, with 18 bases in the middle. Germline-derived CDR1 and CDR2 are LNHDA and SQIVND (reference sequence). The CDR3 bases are TGTGCCAGTAGTACCGCCCAGTCCTTCGTTCCAGATACGCAGTATTTT. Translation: CASSTAQSFVPDTQYF. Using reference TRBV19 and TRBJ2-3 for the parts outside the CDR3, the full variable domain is DGGITQSPKYLFRKEGQNVTLSCEQNLNHDAMYWYRQDPGQGLRLIYYSQIVNDFQKGDIAEGYSVSREKKESFPLTVTSAQKNPTAFYLCASSTAQSFVPDTQYFGPGTRLTVL.

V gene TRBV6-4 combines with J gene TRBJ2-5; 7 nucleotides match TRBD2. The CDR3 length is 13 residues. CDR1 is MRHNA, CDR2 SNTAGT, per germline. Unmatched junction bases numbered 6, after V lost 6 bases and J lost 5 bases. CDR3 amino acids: CASSRLGGETQYF. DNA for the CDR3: TGTGCCAGCAGCCGACTCGGGGGGGAGACCCAGTACTTC.

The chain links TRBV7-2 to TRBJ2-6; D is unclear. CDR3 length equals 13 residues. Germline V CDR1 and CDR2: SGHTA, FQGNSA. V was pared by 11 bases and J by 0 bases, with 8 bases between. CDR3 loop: CAGKASGANVLTF. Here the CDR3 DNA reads TGTGCCGGTAAGGCCTCTGGGGCCAACGTCCTGACTTTC.

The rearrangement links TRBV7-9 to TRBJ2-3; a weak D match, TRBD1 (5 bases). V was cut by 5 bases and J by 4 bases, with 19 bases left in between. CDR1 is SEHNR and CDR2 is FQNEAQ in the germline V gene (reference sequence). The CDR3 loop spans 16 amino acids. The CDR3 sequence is CASSPVGVQGSDTQYF. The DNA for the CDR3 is TGTGCCAGCAGCCCCGTAGGGGTCCAGGGTTCAGATACGCAGTATTTT.

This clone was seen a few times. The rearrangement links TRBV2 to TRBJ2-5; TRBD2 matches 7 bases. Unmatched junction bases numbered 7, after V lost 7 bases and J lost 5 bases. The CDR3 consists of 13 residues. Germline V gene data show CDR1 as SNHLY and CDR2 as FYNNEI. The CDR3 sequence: CASTGHGRETQYF. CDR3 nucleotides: TGTGCCAGCACGGGGCACGGGAGGGAGACCCAGTACTTC.

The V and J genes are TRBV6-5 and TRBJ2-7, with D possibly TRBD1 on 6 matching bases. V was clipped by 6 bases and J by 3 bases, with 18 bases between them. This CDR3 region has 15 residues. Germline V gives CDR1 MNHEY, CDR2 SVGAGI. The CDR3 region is CASSKQGNLYYEQYF. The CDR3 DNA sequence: TGTGCCAGCAGCAAACAGGGAAACCTTTACTACGAGCAGTACTTC.

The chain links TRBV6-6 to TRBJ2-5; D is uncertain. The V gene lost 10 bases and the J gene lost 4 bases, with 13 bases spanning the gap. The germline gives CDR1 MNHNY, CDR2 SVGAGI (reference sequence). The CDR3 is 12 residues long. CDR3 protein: CATLGIGETQYF. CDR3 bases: TGTGCCACACTGGGCATAGGAGAGACCCAGTACTTC.

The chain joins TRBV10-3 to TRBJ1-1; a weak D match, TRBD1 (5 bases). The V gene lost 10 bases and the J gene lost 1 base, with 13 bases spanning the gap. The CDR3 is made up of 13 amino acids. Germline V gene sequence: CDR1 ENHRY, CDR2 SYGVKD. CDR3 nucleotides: TGTGCCACCATGACAGCTAAGAACACTGAAGCTTTCTTT. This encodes CATMTAKNTEAFF.

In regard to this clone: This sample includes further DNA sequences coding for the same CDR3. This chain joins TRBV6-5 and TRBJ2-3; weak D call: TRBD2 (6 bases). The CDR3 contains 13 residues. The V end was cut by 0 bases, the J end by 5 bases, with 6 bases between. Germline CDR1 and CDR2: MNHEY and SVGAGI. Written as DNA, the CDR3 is TGTGCCAGCAGTTACTCCGGGGGAGATACGCAGTATTTT. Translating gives CASSYSGGDTQYF.

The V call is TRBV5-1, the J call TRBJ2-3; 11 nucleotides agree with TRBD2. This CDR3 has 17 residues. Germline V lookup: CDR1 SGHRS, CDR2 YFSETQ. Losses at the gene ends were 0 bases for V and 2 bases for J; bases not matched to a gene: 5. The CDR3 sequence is CASSLDPSGRPTDTQYF. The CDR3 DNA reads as TGCGCCAGCAGCTTGGACCCTAGCGGGAGGCCCACAGATACGCAGTATTTT.

CDR3 region: CASSEMGGDGGYTF. DNA for the CDR3: TGTGCCAGCAGTGAAATGGGGGGGGATGGCGGCTACACCTTC. The chain recombines TRBV6-1 with TRBJ1-2; D perhaps matches TRBD1 (5 bases). Trimming cost V 2 bases and J 8 bases, with 15 bases left between them. This CDR3 region has 14 residues. Germline V CDR1 and CDR2: MNHNS, SASEGT.

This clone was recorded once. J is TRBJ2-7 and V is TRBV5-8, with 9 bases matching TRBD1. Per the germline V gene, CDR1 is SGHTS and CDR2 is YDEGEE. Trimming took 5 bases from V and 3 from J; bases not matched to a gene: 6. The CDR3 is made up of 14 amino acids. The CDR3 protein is CASRLTGGGYEQYF. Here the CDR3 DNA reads TGTGCCAGCAGACTGACAGGGGGAGGCTACGAGCAGTACTTC.